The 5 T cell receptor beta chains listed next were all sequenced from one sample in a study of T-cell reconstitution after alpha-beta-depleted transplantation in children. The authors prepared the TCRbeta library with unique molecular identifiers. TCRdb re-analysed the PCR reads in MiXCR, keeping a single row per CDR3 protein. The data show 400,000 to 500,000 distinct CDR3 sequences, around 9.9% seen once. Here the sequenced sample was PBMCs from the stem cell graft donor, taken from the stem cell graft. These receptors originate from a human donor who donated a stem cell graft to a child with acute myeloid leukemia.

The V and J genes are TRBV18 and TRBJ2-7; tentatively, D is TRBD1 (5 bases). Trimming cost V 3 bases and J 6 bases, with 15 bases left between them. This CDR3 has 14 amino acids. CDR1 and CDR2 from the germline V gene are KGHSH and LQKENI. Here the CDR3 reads CASSPSGPPSEQYV. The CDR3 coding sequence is TGTGCCAGCTCACCCTCAGGGCCCCCTTCCGAGCAGTACGTC.

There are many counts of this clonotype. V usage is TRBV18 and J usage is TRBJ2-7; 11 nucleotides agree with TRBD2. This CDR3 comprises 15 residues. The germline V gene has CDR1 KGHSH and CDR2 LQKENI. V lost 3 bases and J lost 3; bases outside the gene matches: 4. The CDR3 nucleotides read TGTGCCAGCTCACCCTACGGGACTAGCGGCTACGAGCAGTACTTC. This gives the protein CASSPYGTSGYEQYF.

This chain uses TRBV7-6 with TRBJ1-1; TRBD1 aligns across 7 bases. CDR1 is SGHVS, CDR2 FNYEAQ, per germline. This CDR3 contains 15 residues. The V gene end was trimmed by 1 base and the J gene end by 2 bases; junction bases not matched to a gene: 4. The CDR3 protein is CASSLGQGPNTEAFF. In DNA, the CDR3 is TGTGCCAGCAGCTTAGGACAGGGACCAAACACTGAAGCTTTCTTT.

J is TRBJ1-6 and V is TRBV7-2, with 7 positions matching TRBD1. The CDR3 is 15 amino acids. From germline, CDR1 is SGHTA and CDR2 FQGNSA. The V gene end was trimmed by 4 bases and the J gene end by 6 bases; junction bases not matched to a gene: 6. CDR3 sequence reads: CASSSDRAFNSPLHF. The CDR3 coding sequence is TGTGCCAGCAGCTCTGACAGGGCCTTTAATTCACCCCTCCACTTT.

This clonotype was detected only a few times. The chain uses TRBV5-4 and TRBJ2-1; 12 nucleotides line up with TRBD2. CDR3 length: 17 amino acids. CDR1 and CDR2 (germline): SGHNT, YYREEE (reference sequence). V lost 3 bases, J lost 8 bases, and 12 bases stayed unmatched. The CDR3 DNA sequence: TGTGCCAGCAGCTGGACAATTCTAGCGGGAGGGCCGCATGAGCAGTTCTTC. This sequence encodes CASSWTILAGGPHEQFF.